The clone carrying this TCR beta chain was found many times. Antigen unknown. Orbital computed tomography and thyroid ultrasound, together with serum TRAb and thyroxine and clinical symptoms, were used for diagnoses. The data were obtained in a study of T cells in Graves' hyperthyroidism and ophthalmopathy. General study points: Using 13 V-J features, a model discriminated ophthalmopathy from stable hyperthyroidism.

The source material, RNA transcripts, was used to amplify TCR beta CDR3 regions. When the TCR CDR3 underwent first-round RT-PCR, the HTBI primer set was used. MiXCR was run by TCRdb on the multiplex PCR reads, yielding one entry per CDR3 protein. The sample contains roughly 180,000 distinct CDR3 sequences, about 9.4% of which appear only once. The J segment lost 3 bases and the V segment lost 4 bases, leaving 5 bases of the junction unmatched. The CDR3 covers 14 residues. In germline, CDR1 is SGHTA, CDR2 FQGTGA. The specimen was blood. The chain employs TRBV7-3 and TRBJ2-7; 8 bases are shared with TRBD1. The receptor comes from a woman aged 18-30 years with Graves' hyperthyroidism that later progressed to Graves' ophthalmopathy. In nucleotides, the CDR3 is TGTGCCAGCAGCTCGACAGGGGCTAGCTACGAGCAGTACTTC. Encoded protein: CASSSTGASYEQYF.